This section outlines one TCR beta chain sequence together with its context. Its recognized antigen is unknown. The record has no base qualities; no much larger clone is one base away. The germline V gene gives CDR1 as MGHRA and CDR2 as YSYEKL. Including the terminal cysteine and phenylalanine, the CDR3 comprises 13 residues. Only the CDR3 DNA stays, 39 bases, in frame from base 1. Here V drops 4 bases and J drops 6 bases, and the junction holds 5 bases not matched to any gene. The instrument given in TCRdb is Illumina NovaSeq 6000. Using 5'RACE with constant-segment primers, TCRalpha and TCRbeta cDNA libraries were constructed, with sample barcodes and unique molecular identifiers added in the process. Trizol reagent was used to extract RNA from every sample. Amplification of the libraries took two PCR steps, and the second step added a second sample barcode plus Illumina TruSeq adapters. Sequencing of the libraries was done on an Illumina NovaSeq, producing 2 x 150 bp paired-end reads. The authors' analysis ran thus. Demultiplexing of reads and collapsing into UMI-guided consensus sequences were performed with migec v1.2.7. Using mixcr v2.1.11, UMI consensuses were aligned to TRA and TRB V and J templates and then assembled into clonotypes. Clonotypes were classified as expanded or contracted when called significant by both edgeR and NoisET, with noise models trained on biological replicates. For edgeR calls, a false discovery rate-adjusted p below 0.01 and a log2 fold-change threshold of 1 were applied. As an exploratory analysis of dynamics, PCA with hierarchical clustering was applied to max-normalized trajectories of the 1000 most abundant clonotypes. Separately sequenced CD4+ and CD8+ repertoires were used to assign the CD4 or CD8 phenotype of responding clones. TCRdb reran the public reads through fastp at Q25 and MiXCR, keeping productive beta chains. When rows share a CDR3 protein, they turn into one entry using the most common DNA and genes. Here the V and J calls rest on TCRdb's processing, not on the authors' analysis. Counted in this sample were about 400,000 distinct CDR3 sequences; 15% to 20% of them appeared once. The ten largest clonotypes hold around a fifth of the sample.

This specimen belongs to a study of T-cell memory formation after mild COVID-19 (dated by TCRdb to the early 2020s). Regarding the complete study: Most TCR sequence clusters were specific to one of the two donors. The cohort comprised two young, previously healthy adult volunteers, one female and one male. Longitudinal TCRalpha and TCRbeta repertoire sequencing tracked T-cell clones expanding and contracting after mild COVID-19 in two donors. Broad study findings and their caveats: Contracting CD4+ clones were found mainly in CM and EM memory subsets, while CD8+ clones were enriched in EMRA. The second-wave clones that peaked on day 37 were not confirmed to be SARS-CoV-2 specific. Clones contracting from day 15 to 85 had balanced CD4/CD8 phenotypes, while a second wave expanding from day 15 to 37 was biased towards CD4+. Some responding clones were detected in pre-infection memory, suggesting pre-existing cross-reactive memory T cells joined the SARS-CoV-2 response. The study covered only a couple of mild cases, and larger cohorts including severe cases with pre-infection samples were considered necessary.

Ficoll-Paque density gradient centrifugation was used to isolate PBMCs. This receptor was taken from a man between 18 and 29 years old who had mild COVID-19 (a few samples of this study predate the infection). The sample titles of this study are shuffled in the database, so cell type and time point are left out; the donor was told from shared clones. Sequenced sample: PBMCs or a T cell subset sorted from them (not recorded which). The V gene is TRBV4-1 and the J gene is TRBJ1-2, with TRBD1 identical over 7 junction bases. The nucleotide sequence is given as TGCGCCAGCAGCCCCAGGGGGGTCCATGGCTACACCTTC. This gives the protein CASSPRGVHGYTF.